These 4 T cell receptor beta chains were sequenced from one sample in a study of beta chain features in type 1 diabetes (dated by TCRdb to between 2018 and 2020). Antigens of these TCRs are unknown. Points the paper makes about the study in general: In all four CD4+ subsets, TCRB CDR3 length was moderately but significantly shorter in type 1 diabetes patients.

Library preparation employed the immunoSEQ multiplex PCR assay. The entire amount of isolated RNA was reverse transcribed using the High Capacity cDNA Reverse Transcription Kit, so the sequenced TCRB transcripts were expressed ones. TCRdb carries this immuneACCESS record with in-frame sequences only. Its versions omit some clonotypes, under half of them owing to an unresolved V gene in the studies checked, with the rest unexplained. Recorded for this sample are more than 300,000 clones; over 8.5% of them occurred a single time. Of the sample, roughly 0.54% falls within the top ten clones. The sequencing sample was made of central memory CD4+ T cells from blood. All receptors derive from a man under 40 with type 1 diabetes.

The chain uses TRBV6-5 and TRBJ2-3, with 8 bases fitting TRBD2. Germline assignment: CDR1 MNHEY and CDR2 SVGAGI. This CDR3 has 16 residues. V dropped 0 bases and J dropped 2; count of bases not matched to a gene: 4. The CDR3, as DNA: TGTGCCAGCAGTTACTCTACTAGCGGACTCACAGATACGCAGTATTTT. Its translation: CASSYSTSGLTDTQYF.

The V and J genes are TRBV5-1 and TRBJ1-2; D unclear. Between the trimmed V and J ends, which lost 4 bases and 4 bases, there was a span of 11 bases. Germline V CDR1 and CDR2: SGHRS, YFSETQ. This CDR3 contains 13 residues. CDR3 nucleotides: TGCGCCAGCAGCCTGGACGATATCTATGGCTACACCTTC. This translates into CASSLDDIYGYTF. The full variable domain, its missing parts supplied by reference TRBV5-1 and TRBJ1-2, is KAGVTQTPRYLIKTRGQQVTLSCSPISGHRSVSWYQQTPGQGLQFLFEYFSETQRNKGNFPGRFSGRQFSNSRSEMNVSTLELGDSALYLCASSLDDIYGYTFGSGTRLTVV.

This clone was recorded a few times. The CDR3 reads CAITGAGARDNEQFF. In DNA, the CDR3 is TGTGCCATCACGGGGGCGGGAGCTCGGGACAATGAGCAGTTCTTC. This chain uses TRBV10-3 with TRBJ2-1; D is perhaps TRBD2 (7 bases). The length of the CDR3 is 15 residues. The germline gives CDR1 ENHRY, CDR2 SYGVKD. V gave up 7 bases and J gave up 5 bases, with 18 bases separating them.

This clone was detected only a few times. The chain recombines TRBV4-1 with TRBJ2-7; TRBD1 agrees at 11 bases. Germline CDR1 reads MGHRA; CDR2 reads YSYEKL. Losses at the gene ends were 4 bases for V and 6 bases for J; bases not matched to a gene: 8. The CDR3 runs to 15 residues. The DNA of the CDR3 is TGCGCCAGCAGCCTCCCGGGACAGGGGGATGGCGAGCAGTACTTC. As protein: CASSLPGQGDGEQYF.